This T cell receptor beta chain was identified during a study of CXCR3-negative and CXCR3-positive naive CD8 T cells. Study-level information: Across all libraries, TRB reads numbered about 135 million, with about 1.5 +/- 0.3 million in each library.

The study made its TRB cDNA libraries by 5' RACE, adding UMI labels. No DNA is given; TCRdb re-called the 5' RACE reads and lists each CDR3 protein once. This table holds about 40,000 distinct CDR3 sequences. Germline V CDR1 and CDR2: SQVTM, ANQGSEA. This CDR3 comprises 16 residues. A remark on this clonotype: Its antigen is unknown.

Study-wide points: Memory cells differed in TRBV-TRBJ usage, but naive CXCR3-negative and CXCR3-positive cells had similar usage. Both naive subsets had comparably high diversity; memory CD8+ cells much lower.

Sequencing used memory CD8+ T cells from blood. The chain is built from TRBV29-1 and TRBJ2-1; the D call of TRBD2 rests on TCRdb alone, since no DNA is present to check it. The clonotype originates from a human donor in good health. Some clones in this sample may be carry-over from other donors' samples. CDR3: CSVEDPTSGVYNEQFF.